The T cell receptor beta chain under discussion was sequenced for a study of shared clonotypes between healthy human individuals. Measured with immunoSEQ multiplex PCR; TCRdb has only the in-frame clones, and not every one. The sample carries around 1,900,000 clones, over 85% recorded once. Selected positively for CCR7 and CD45RO-negative, naive CD8 cells excluded terminally differentiated effector memory CD45RA+ cells. V shed 1 base and J shed 0 bases, with 5 bases lying between them. This CDR3 contains 15 residues. Germline-derived CDR1 and CDR2 are SGHKS and YYEKEE (reference sequence). The sequenced material came from naive CD8+ T cells from PBMCs. The TCR was taken from a young man in good health. Some clones in this sample may be carry-over from other donors' samples. The V and J genes are TRBV5-5 and TRBJ2-6, with D hard to call. CDR3 nucleotides: TGTGCCAGCAGCTTGCAATTCTCTGGGGCCAACGTCCTGACTTTC. This codes for CASSLQFSGANVLTF.